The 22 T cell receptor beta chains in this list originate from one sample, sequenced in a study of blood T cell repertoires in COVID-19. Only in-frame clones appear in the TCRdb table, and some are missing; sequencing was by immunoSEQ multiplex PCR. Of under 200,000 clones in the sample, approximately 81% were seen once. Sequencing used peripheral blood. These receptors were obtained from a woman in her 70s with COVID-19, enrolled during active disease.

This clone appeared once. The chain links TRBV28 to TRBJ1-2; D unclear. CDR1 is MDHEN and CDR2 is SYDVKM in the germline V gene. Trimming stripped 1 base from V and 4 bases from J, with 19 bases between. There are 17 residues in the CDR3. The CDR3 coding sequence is TGTGCCAGCAGTTTATCTGTACACACCGCCGTCGCCTATGGCTACACCTTC. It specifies CASSLSVHTAVAYGYTF.

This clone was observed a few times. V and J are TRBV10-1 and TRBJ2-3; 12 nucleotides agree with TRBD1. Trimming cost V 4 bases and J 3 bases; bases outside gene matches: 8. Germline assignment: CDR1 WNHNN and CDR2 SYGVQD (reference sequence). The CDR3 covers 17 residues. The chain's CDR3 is CASSASGTGGATDTQYF. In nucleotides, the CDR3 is TGCGCCAGCAGTGCCTCCGGGACAGGGGGCGCGACAGATACGCAGTATTTT.

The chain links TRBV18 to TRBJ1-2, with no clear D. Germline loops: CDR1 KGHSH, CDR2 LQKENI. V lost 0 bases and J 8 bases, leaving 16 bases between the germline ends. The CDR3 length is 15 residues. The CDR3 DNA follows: TGTGCCAGCTCACCACCGGTTTCAACACCAAAGGGCTACACCTTC. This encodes CASSPPVSTPKGYTF.

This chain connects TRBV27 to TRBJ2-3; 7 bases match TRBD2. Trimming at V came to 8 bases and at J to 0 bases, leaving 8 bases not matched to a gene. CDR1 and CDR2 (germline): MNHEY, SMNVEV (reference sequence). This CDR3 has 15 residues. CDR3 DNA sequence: TGTGCCAGCCAAAGACTCGGGGGGAGCACAGATACGCAGTATTTT. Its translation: CASQRLGGSTDTQYF.

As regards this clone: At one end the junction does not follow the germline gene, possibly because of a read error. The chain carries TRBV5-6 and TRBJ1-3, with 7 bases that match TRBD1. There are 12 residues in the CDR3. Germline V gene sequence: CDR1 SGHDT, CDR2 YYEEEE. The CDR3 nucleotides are TGTGCCAGCAGCTTGCCGGACAGGCTTTTGGATTTT. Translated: CASSLPDRLLDF.

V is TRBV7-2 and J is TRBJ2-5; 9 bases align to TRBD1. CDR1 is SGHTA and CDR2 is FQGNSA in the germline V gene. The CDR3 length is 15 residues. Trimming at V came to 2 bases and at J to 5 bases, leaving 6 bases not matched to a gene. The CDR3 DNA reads TGTGCCAGCAGCTTAAGGGGGACAGGGTCGGAGACCCAGTACTTC. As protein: CASSLRGTGSETQYF.

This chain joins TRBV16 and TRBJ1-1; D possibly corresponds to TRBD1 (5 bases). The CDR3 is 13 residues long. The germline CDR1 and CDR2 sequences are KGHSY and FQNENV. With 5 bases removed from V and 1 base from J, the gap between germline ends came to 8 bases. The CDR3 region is CASSADRNTEAFF. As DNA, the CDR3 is TGTGCCAGCAGCGCTGACAGGAACACTGAAGCTTTCTTT.

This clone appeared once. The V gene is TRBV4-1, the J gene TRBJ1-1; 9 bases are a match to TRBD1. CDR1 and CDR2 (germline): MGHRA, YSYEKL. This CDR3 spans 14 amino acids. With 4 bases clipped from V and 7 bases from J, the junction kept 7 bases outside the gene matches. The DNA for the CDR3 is TGCGCCAGCAGCCGAGAACAGGGGGCGGATGAAGCTTTCTTT. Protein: CASSREQGADEAFF.

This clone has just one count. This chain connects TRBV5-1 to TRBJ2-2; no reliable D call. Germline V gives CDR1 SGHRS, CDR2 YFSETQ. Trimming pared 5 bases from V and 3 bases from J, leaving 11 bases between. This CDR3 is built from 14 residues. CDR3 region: CASSAKSDTGELFF. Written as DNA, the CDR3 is TGCGCCAGCAGTGCGAAATCGGACACCGGGGAGCTGTTTTTT.

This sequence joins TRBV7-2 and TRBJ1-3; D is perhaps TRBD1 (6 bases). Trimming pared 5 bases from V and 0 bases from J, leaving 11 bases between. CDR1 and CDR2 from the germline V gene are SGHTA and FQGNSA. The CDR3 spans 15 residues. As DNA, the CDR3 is TGTGCCAGCAGCGGACAGCCATTCTCTGGAAACACCATATATTTT. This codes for CASSGQPFSGNTIYF.

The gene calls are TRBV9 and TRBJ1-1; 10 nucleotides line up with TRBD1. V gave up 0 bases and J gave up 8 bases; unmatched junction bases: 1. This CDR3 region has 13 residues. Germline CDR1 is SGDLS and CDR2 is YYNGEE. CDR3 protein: CASSVGTGGEAFF. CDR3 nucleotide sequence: TGTGCCAGCAGCGTAGGGACAGGGGGAGAAGCTTTCTTT.

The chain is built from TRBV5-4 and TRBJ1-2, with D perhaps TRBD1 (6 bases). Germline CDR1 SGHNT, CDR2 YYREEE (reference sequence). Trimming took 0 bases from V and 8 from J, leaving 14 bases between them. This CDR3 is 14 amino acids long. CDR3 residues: CASSLEQGVGGYTF. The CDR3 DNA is TGTGCCAGCAGCTTGGAACAGGGCGTTGGAGGCTACACCTTC.

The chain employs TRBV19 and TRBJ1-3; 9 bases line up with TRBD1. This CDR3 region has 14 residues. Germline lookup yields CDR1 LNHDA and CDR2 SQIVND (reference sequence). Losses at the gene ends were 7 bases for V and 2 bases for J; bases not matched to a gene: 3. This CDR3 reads CASTGTGPGNTIYF. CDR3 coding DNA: TGTGCCAGTACCGGGACAGGGCCTGGAAACACCATATATTTT.

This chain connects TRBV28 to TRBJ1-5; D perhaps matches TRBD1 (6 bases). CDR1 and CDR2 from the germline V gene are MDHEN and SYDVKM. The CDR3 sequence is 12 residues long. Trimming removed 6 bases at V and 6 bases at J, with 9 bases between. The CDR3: CASRLQGQPQHF. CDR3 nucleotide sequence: TGTGCCAGCAGACTACAGGGTCAGCCCCAGCATTTT. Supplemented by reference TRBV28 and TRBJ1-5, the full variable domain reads DVKVTQSSRYLVKRTGEKVFLECVQDMDHENMFWYRQDPGLGLRLIYFSYDVKMKEKGDIPEGYSVSREKKERFSLILESASTNQTSMYLCASRLQGQPQHFGDGTRLSIL.

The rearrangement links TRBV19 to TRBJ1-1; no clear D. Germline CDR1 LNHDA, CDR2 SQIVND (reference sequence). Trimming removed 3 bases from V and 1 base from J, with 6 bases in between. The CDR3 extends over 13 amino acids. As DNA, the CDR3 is TGTGCCAGTAGTATTAATCGGAACACTGAAGCTTTCTTT. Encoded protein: CASSINRNTEAFF.

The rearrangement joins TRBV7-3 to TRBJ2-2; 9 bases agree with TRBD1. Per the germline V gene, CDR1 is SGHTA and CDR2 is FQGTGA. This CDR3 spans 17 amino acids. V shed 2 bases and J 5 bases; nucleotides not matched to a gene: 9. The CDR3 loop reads CASSLYVGTGYTGELFF. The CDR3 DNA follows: TGTGCCAGCAGCTTATATGTCGGGACAGGGTATACCGGGGAGCTGTTTTTT.

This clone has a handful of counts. Here the CDR3 DNA reads TGTGCCAGCACCCCTCTCCGGACTAGAGCTGAGCAGTACTTC. Protein: CASTPLRTRAEQYF. This chain uses TRBV6-6 with TRBJ2-7; 7 bases are a match to TRBD2. From germline, CDR1 is MNHNY and CDR2 SVGAGI (reference sequence). The CDR3 extends over 14 amino acids. Trimming at V came to 7 bases and at J to 7 bases, leaving 13 bases not matched to a gene.

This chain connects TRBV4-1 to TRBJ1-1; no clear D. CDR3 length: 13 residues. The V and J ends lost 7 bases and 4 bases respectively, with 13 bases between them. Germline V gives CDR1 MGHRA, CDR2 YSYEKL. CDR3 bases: TGCGCCAGCACCCCCGCCGGGTTCACTGAAGCTTTCTTT. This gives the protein CASTPAGFTEAFF.

The DNA of the CDR3 is TGTGCCAGCTCTGCACGCGGATATAATGAAAAACTGTTTTTT. Protein sequence: CASSARGYNEKLFF. The chain combines TRBV18 with TRBJ1-4; the D is unclear. V was shortened by 6 bases and J by 4 bases, with 12 bases between the two germline ends. The CDR3 length is 14 residues. CDR1 and CDR2 from the germline V gene are KGHSH and LQKENI.

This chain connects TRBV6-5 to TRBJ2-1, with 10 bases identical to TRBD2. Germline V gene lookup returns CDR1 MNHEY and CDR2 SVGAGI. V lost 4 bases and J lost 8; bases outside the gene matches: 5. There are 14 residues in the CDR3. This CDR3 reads CASSSQSGRDEQFF. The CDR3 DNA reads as TGTGCCAGCAGTTCCCAGAGCGGGAGGGATGAGCAGTTCTTC.

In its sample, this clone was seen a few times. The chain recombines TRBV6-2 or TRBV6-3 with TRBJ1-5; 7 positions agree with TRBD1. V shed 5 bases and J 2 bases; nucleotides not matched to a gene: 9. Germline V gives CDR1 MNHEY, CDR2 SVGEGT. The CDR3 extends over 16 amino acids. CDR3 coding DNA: TGTGCCAGCAGTGACAACAGGGGAAGCGGCAATCAGCCCCAGCATTTT. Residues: CASSDNRGSGNQPQHF.

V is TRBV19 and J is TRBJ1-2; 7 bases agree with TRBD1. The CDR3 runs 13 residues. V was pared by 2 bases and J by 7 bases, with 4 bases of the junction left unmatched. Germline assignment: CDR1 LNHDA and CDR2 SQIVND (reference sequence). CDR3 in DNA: TGTGCCAGTAGTATAAACAGGGGTACTGGCTACACCTTC. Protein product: CASSINRGTGYTF.